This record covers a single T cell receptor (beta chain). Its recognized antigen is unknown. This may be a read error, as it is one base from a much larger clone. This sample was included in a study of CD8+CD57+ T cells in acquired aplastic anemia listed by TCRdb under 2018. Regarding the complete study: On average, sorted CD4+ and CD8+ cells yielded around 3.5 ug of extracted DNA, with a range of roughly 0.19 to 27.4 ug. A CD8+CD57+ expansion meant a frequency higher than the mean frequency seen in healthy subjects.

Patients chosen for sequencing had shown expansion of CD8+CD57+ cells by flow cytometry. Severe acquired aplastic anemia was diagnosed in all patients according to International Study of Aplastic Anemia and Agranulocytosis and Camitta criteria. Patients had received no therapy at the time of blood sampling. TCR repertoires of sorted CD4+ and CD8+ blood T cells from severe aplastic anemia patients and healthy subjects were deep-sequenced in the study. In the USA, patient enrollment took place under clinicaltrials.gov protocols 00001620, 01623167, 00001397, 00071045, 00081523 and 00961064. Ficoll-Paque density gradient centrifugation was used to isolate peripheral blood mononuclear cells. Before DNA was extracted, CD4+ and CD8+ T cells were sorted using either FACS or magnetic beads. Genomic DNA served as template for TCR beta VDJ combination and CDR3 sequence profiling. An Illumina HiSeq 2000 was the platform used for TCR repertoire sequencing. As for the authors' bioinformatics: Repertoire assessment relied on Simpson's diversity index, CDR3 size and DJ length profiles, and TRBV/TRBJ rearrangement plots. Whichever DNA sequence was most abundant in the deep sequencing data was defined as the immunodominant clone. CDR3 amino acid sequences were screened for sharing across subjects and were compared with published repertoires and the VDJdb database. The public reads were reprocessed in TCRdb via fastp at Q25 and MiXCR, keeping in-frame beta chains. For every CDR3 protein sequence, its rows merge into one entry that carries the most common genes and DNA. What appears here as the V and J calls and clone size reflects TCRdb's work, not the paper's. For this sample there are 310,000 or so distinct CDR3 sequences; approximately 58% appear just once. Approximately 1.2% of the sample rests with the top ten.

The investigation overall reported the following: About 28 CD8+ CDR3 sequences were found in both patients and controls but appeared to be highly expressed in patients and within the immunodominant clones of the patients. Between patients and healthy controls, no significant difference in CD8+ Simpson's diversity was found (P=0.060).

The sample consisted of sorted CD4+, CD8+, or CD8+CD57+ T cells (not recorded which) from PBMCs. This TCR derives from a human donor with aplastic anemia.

CDR3 sequence: CASSPPTSRYEAFF. The nucleotides are TGTGCCAGCTCACCACCAACAAGCAGGTATGAAGCTTTCTTT. Recombination linked TRBV18 to TRBJ1-1; the D segment cannot be called with confidence. V is clipped by 0 bases and J by 7 bases, and the sequence between their germline boundaries is 12 bases long. The CDR3 numbers 14 residues from cysteine through phenylalanine. The CDR3 DNA has 42 bases and is translated from base 1. For CDR1 and CDR2, the germline V gene lists KGHSH and LQKENI.